This T cell receptor beta chain appears in the sequencing data of a study of cytomegalovirus exposure and HLA in healthy donors. Study-wide results and limits: Follow-up analysis later connected one missense variant in DCLRE1C with trimming of TCR beta V- and J-genes. Most subjects' HLA-A and HLA-B alleles were reportedly predicted from TCR beta sequences. The study designated over 150 TCR beta chains cytomegalovirus-associated.

Of note for this clone: Its specificity is not known.

CDR1 and CDR2 from the germline V gene are GTSNPN and SVGIG (reference sequence). The CDR3 spans 14 residues. Unmatched junction bases numbered 1, after V lost 0 bases and J lost 6 bases. PCR primers comprised 60 Vbeta and 13 Jbeta primers. Only in-frame clones appear in the TCRdb table, and some are missing; sequencing was by immunoSEQ multiplex PCR. The table lists about 110,000 clones, more than 65% of them singletons, with 2% to 2.5% in the top ten. The chain employs TRBV30 and TRBJ2-7; TRBD2 aligns across 14 bases. The sequenced sample consisted of PBMCs. The TCR was taken from a man under 40 in good health and CMV-seronegative. CDR3 amino acids: CAWSVGLAGGEQYF. CDR3 nucleotides: TGTGCCTGGAGTGTAGGACTAGCGGGAGGCGAGCAGTACTTC.